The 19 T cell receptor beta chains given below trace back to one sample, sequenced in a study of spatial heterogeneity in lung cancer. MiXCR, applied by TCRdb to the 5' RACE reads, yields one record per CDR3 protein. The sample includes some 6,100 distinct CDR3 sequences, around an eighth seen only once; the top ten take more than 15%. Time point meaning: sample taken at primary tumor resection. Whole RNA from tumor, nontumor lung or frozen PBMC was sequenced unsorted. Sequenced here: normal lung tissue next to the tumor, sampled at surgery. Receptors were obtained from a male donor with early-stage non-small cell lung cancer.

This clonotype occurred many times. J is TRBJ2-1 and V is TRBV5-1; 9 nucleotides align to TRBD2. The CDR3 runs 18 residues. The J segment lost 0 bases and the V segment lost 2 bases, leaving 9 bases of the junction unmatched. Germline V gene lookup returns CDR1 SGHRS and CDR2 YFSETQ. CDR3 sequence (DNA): TGCGCCAGCAGCTTATCTAGCGGGATTTACAGCTCCTACAATGAGCAGTTCTTC. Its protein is CASSLSSGIYSSYNEQFF. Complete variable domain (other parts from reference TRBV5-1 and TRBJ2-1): KAGVTQTPRYLIKTRGQQVTLSCSPISGHRSVSWYQQTPGQGLQFLFEYFSETQRNKGNFPGRFSGRQFSNSRSEMNVSTLELGDSALYLCASSLSSGIYSSYNEQFFGPGTRLTVL.

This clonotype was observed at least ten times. CDR3: CASSRWGRESYNEQFF. CDR3 DNA sequence: TGCGCCAGCAGTCGATGGGGGCGGGAGAGCTACAATGAGCAGTTCTTC. The rearrangement uses TRBV5-1 and TRBJ2-1; tentatively, D is TRBD2 (7 bases). The germline gives CDR1 SGHRS, CDR2 YFSETQ. The V end was cut by 5 bases, the J end by 3 bases, with 18 bases between. The CDR3 covers 16 residues.

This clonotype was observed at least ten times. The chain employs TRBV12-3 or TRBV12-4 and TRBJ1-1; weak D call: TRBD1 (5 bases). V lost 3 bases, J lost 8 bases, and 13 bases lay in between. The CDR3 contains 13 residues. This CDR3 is CASSFAVGGEAFF. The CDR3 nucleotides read TGTGCCAGCAGTTTCGCCGTGGGGGGAGAAGCTTTCTTT.

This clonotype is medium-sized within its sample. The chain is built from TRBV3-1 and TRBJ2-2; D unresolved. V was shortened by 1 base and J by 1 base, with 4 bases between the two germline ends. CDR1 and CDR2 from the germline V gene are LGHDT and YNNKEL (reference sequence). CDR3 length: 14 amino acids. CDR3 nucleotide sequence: TGTGCCAGCAGCCAAGCCGGGAACACCGGGGAGCTGTTTTTT. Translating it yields CASSQAGNTGELFF.

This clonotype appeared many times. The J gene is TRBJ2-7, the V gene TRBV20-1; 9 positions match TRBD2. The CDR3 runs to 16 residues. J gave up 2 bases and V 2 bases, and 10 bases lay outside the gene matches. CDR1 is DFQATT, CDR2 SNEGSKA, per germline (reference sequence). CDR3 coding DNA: TGCAGTGCTAGATCGTCCTTAGCGGGAGACACCTACGAGCAGTACTTC. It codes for CSARSSLAGDTYEQYF.

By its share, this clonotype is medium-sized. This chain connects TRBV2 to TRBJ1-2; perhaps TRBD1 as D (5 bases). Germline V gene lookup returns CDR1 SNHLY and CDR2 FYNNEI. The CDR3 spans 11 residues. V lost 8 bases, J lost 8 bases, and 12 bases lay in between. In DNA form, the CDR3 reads TGTGCCAGCCCTCAACAGGTGGGCTACACCTTC. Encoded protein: CASPQQVGYTF.

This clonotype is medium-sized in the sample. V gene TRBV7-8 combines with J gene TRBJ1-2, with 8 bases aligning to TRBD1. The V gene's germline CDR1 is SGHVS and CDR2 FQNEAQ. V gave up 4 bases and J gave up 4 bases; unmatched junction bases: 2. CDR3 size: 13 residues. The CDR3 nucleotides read TGTGCCAGCAGCTCGACAGGGGCCTATGGCTACACCTTC. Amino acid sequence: CASSSTGAYGYTF.

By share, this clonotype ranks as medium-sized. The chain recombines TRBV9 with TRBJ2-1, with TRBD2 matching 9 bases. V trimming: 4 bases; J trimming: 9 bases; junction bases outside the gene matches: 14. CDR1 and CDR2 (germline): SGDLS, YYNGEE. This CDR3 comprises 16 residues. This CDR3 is CASSTPGTSMGAEQFF. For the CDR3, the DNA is TGTGCCAGCAGCACCCCCGGGACTAGCATGGGAGCTGAGCAGTTCTTC.

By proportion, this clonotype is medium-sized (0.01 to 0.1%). The CDR3 DNA sequence: TGTGCCAGCAGCTTGGGACAGTTCAACAATGAGCAGTTCTTC. Translated: CASSLGQFNNEQFF. The chain links TRBV11-2 to TRBJ2-1; 7 bases agree with TRBD1. Losses at the gene ends were 3 bases for V and 5 bases for J; bases not matched to a gene: 4. The CDR3 extends over 14 amino acids. CDR1 is SGHAT, CDR2 FQNNGV, per germline.

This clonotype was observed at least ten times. Here the CDR3 DNA reads TGCAGTGCGGCGGGGAGACTAGCGGGAAAAGAGACCCAGTACTTC. Amino acid sequence: CSAAGRLAGKETQYF. The rearrangement links TRBV20-1 to TRBJ2-5; 11 bases are a match to TRBD2. This CDR3 is 15 amino acids long. The V gene's germline CDR1 is DFQATT and CDR2 SNEGSKA (reference sequence). The V segment lost 6 bases and the J segment 3 bases; nucleotides outside the gene matches: 9.

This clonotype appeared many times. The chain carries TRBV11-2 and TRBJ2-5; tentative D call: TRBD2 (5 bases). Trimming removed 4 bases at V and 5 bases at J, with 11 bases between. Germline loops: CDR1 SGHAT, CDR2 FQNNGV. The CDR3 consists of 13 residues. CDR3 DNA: TGTGCCAGCAGCTCCACTAGTGTGGAGACCCAGTACTTC. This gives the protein CASSSTSVETQYF.

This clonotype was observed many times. CDR3 DNA sequence: TGTGCCAGCACCGGCCGGGACACCCTCACCGAGCAGTACTTC. Its protein product is CASTGRDTLTEQYF. V gene TRBV7-9 combines with J gene TRBJ2-7; D perhaps matches TRBD1 (6 bases). The CDR3 runs to 14 residues. V gave up 7 bases and J gave up 6 bases, with 19 bases separating them. Germline loops: CDR1 SEHNR, CDR2 FQNEAQ (reference sequence).

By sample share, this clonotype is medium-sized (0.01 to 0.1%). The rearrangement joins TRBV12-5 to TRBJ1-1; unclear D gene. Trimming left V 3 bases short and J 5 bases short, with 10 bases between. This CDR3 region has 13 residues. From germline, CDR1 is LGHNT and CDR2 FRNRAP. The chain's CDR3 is CASGLLTGTEAFF. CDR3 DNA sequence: TGTGCTAGTGGTTTATTAACTGGGACTGAAGCTTTCTTT.

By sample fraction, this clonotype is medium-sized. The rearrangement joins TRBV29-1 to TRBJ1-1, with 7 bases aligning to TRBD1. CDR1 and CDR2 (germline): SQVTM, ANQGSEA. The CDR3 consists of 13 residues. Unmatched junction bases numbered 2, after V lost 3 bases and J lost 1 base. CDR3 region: CSVDEGANTEAFF. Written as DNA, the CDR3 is TGCAGCGTTGATGAGGGGGCGAACACTGAAGCTTTCTTT.

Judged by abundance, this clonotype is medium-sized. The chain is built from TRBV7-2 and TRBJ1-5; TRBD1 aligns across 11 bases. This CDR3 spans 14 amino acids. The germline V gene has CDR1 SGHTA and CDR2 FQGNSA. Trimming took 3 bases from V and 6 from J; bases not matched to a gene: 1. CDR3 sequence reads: CASSFGTGGQPQHF. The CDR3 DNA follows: TGTGCCAGCAGCTTTGGGACAGGGGGTCAGCCCCAGCATTTT.

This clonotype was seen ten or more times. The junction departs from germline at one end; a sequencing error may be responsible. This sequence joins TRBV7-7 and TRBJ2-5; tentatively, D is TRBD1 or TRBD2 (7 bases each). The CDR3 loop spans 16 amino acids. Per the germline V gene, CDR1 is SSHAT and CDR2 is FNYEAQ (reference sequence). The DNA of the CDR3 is TGTGCTAGCAGCTCTTTGCAGGGAGGGGGCGTAGAGACCCAGTACTTC. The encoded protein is CASSSLQGGGVETQYF. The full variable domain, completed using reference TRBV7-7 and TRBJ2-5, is GAGVSQSPRYKVTKRGQDVTLRCDPISSHATLYWYQQALGQGPEFLTYFNYEAQPDKSGLPSDRFSAERPEGSISTLTIQRTEQRDSAMYRCASSSLQGGGVETQYFGPGTRLLVL.

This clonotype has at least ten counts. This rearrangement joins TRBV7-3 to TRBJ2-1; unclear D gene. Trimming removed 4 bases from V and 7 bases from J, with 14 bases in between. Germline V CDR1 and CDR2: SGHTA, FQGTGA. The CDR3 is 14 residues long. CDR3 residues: CASSSPGRRNEQFF. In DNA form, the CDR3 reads TGTGCCAGCAGCTCTCCGGGTCGGCGTAATGAGCAGTTCTTC.

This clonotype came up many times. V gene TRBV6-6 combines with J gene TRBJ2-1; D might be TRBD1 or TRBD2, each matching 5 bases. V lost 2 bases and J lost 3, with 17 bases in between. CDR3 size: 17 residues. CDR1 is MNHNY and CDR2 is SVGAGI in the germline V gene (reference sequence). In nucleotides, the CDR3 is TGTGCCAGCAGTTACGGGGACCGGGAATACAGCTACAATGAGCAGTTCTTC. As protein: CASSYGDREYSYNEQFF.

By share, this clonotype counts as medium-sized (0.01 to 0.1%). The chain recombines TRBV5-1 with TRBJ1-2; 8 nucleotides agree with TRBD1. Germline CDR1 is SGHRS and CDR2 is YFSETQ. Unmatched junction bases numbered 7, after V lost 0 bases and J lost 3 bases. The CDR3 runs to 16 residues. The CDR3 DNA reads TGCGCCAGCAGCTTGGAGACAGGGGCCGGTGACTATGGCTACACCTTC. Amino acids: CASSLETGAGDYGYTF.